A selection of T cell receptor beta chains follows, all from one sample in a study of human T cells and chemical hapten exposure. TCRdb ran MiXCR on the RACE reads and lists one entry per CDR3 protein. The top ten hold 2.1% of the sample, which has 75,000 to 100,000 distinct CDR3 sequences, roughly an eighth seen once. The sequenced sample was whole blood, obtained in connection with sensitization to the hapten diphenylcyclopropenone (DPC). The source is a woman in her thirties or forties with alopecia areata. Some clones in this sample may be carry-over from other donors' samples. The CDR3 runs from the conserved cysteine through the conserved F or W. A D gene is named only where the DNA matches it firmly. Clone size is stated in some rows and not others, as once, few, many or a class when expanded.

d_call	cdr3_length	clone_size	j_call	v_call	cdr3_nt	cdr3_aa
-	13	-	TRBJ2-2	TRBV2	TGTGCCGGGGGACCAGACCACACCGGGGAGCTGTTTTTT	CAGGPDHTGELFF
-	14	-	TRBJ2-7	TRBV20-1	TGCAGTGCTAGGGAGGGCCCTCCGGGGGACGAGCAGTACTTC	CSAREGPPGDEQYF
-	15	few	TRBJ2-1	TRBV7-9	TGTGCCAGCAGCTTAGGACGCAGGCCCTACAATGAGCAGTTCTTC	CASSLGRRPYNEQFF
-	13	-	TRBJ2-7	TRBV27	TGTGCCAGCAGTGATGACACCTCCTACGAGCAGTACTTC	CASSDDTSYEQYF
-	16	many	TRBJ2-1	TRBV7-6	TGTGCCAGCAGCTTTAAAAACCCAGGGTTCTACAATGAGCAGTTCTTC	CASSFKNPGFYNEQFF
-	18	many	TRBJ2-7	TRBV6-2/TRBV6-3	TGTGCCAGCAGTCCTAGTCGGTCTTATCGGACTGCATCCTACGAGCAGTACTTC	CASSPSRSYRTASYEQYF
-	15	few	TRBJ1-4	TRBV9	TGTGCCAGCAGCGGGACAGCCCTATTTAATGAAAAACTGTTTTTT	CASSGTALFNEKLFF
-	14	few	TRBJ1-2	TRBV2	TGTGCCAGCAGTGAGGTCGTCAGATCCTATGGCTACACCTTC	CASSEVVRSYGYTF
TRBD2	15	-	TRBJ2-5	TRBV7-9	TGTGCCAGCAGCTTCGGAAAACTAGCGGGGGAGACCCAGTACTTC	CASSFGKLAGETQYF
-	15	few	TRBJ2-7	TRBV6-6	TGTGCCAGCAGTCCCTTTTCGTCCAGCTCCTACGAGCAGTACTTC	CASSPFSSSSYEQYF
-	13	-	TRBJ2-3	TRBV18	TGTGCCAGCTCACCAAAACACACAGATACGCAGTATTTT	CASSPKHTDTQYF
-	12	-	TRBJ2-5	TRBV20-1	TGCAGTGGTTGGCAGGGAGGCGAGACCCAGTACTTC	CSGWQGGETQYF
-	15	-	TRBJ2-1	TRBV6-2/TRBV6-3	TGTGCCAGCAGTTACTCCGGGTCTGCTTGGAATGAGCAGTTCTTC	CASSYSGSAWNEQFF
-	13	-	TRBJ1-4	TRBV6-5	TGTGCCAGCCGCGGGCTGGCTAATGAAAAACTGTTTTTT	CASRGLANEKLFF
-	15	-	TRBJ2-5	TRBV27	TGTGCCAGCAAAAAGGTCCCCGAAGGACAAGAGACCCAGTACTTC	CASKKVPEGQETQYF
-	15	-	TRBJ2-2	TRBV29-1	TGCAGCGCCGAGGCCGGGACCGCCAACACCGGGGAGCTGTTTTTT	CSAEAGTANTGELFF
TRBD1	14	few	TRBJ1-5	TRBV18	TGTGCCAGCTCACCCAATAACAGGGGTCAGCCCCAGCATTTT	CASSPNNRGQPQHF
TRBD1	14	-	TRBJ2-7	TRBV6-5	TGTGCCAGCAGTTACCGTCAGGGGGCTGGGGAGCAGTACTTC	CASSYRQGAGEQYF
-	13	-	TRBJ2-3	TRBV7-2	TGTGCCAGCAGCACCGCTCGGCCCGATACGCAGTATTTT	CASSTARPDTQYF
-	13	many	TRBJ2-5	TRBV6-2/TRBV6-3	TGTGCCAGCAGGAACCAGGCAGGAGAGACCCAGTACTTC	CASRNQAGETQYF
-	12	-	TRBJ2-2	TRBV11-1	TGTGCCAGCACGAAAATGAACGGGGAGCTGTTTTTT	CASTKMNGELFF
-	14	few	TRBJ1-4	TRBV7-9	TGTGCCAGCAGCTTTGGGGCAGGATCCGAGAAACTGTTTTTT	CASSFGAGSEKLFF
-	15	many	TRBJ2-7	TRBV4-3	TGCGCCAGCAGCCAAGATGAGCCGGCTGCCTACGAGCAGTACTTC	CASSQDEPAAYEQYF
TRBD2	14	-	TRBJ2-7	TRBV28	TGTGCCACAGATCTAGCGGGAGGGCCTCTCGAGCAGTACTTC	CATDLAGGPLEQYF
-	14	-	TRBJ2-5	TRBV5-5	TGTGCCAGCGATCCCGCGGCATACCAAGAGACCCAGTACTTC	CASDPAAYQETQYF
-	12	-	TRBJ2-4	TRBV9	TGTGCCAGCAGCGTAGTGGGGGACATTCAGTACTTC	CASSVVGDIQYF
TRBD2	13	few	TRBJ2-1	TRBV10-3	TGTGCCATCAGTGCTGCGGGGGGCAATGAGCAGTTCTTC	CAISAAGGNEQFF
-	15	many	TRBJ1-1	TRBV6-2/TRBV6-3	TGTGCCAGCAGATCCCCTGCGTCAGGGAACACTGAAGCTTTCTTT	CASRSPASGNTEAFF
TRBD2	15	few	TRBJ2-3	TRBV15	TGTGCCACGTCAGAAGGAGCGGGGAGCACAGATACGCAGTATTTT	CATSEGAGSTDTQYF
TRBD1	13	few	TRBJ1-1	TRBV7-9	TGTGCCAGCACCGGGACAGAGAACACTGAAGCTTTCTTT	CASTGTENTEAFF
-	11	-	TRBJ2-3	TRBV19	TGTGCCAGTAGTACTCCCACTACGCAGTATTTT	CASSTPTTQYF
-	13	-	TRBJ2-1	TRBV6-2/TRBV6-3	TGTGCCAGCAGTTACAGGCCATACAATGAGCAGTTCTTC	CASSYRPYNEQFF
-	14	few	TRBJ2-7	TRBV9	TGTGCCAGCAGCGGCGCCGGTAGTAGTGGGGTGCAGTACTTC	CASSGAGSSGVQYF
-	12	-	TRBJ2-7	TRBV20-1	TGCAGTGCTAGGATCAGGGACCACGAGCAGTACTTC	CSARIRDHEQYF
-	11	-	TRBJ2-1	TRBV24-1	TGTGCCACCAGTGACCCTTATGAGCAGTTCTTC	CATSDPYEQFF
TRBD1	15	-	TRBJ2-7	TRBV3-1	TGTGCCAGCAGCCAGTCGACAGGGGGCCCCTACGAGCAGTACTTC	CASSQSTGGPYEQYF
-	14	few	TRBJ1-6	TRBV11-2	TGTGCCAGCAGCGTAGAATTGAGTAATTCACCCCTCCACTTT	CASSVELSNSPLHF
TRBD2	16	-	TRBJ2-1	TRBV4-2	TGTGCCAGCAGCCACGGACTAGACCTCTCCTACAATGAGCAGTTCTTC	CASSHGLDLSYNEQFF
TRBD1	12	few	TRBJ2-7	TRBV29-1	TGCAGCGTTGGGCAGGGGGCCCACGAGCAGTACTTC	CSVGQGAHEQYF
-	13	-	TRBJ1-1	TRBV29-1	TGCAGCGTTGACGAGGGAATGAACACTGAAGCTTTCTTT	CSVDEGMNTEAFF
TRBD1	18	few	TRBJ2-6	TRBV5-4	TGTGCCAGCAGCGGGGGACAGGCCTCCCTCTCTGGGGCCAACGTCCTGACTTTC	CASSGGQASLSGANVLTF
-	14	few	TRBJ2-3	TRBV12-3/TRBV12-4	TGTGCCAGCAGACGGGACCCCGCCACAGATACGCAGTATTTT	CASRRDPATDTQYF
TRBD2	16	-	TRBJ2-1	TRBV5-1	TGCGCCAGCAGCTTGGTTAGCGGGAGGGCCTCAAATGAGCAGTTCTTC	CASSLVSGRASNEQFF
-	13	few	TRBJ1-1	TRBV20-1	TGCAGTGCTAGACCCCCTGGGACTTTTGAAGCTTTCTTT	CSARPPGTFEAFF
-	12	few	TRBJ1-6	TRBV6-6	TGTGCCAGCAGTTACCCCCTCGAACCCCTCCACTTT	CASSYPLEPLHF
TRBD2	15	-	TRBJ2-3	TRBV29-1	TGCAGCGCAACGGGACTAGCGGCCCCACCAGATACGCAGTATTTT	CSATGLAAPPDTQYF
TRBD1	11	few	TRBJ2-7	TRBV20-1	TGCAGTGCTGACAGGGGGCACGAGCAGTACTTC	CSADRGHEQYF
-	13	many	TRBJ2-2	TRBV6-1	TGTGCCAGCACGGGGTTGGACACCGGGGAGCTGTTTTTT	CASTGLDTGELFF
-	15	once	TRBJ2-3	TRBV24-1	TGTGCCACCAGTGGGGTCGGAGGGGCATCAGATACGCAGTATTTT	CATSGVGGASDTQYF
TRBD2	18	-	TRBJ2-1	TRBV7-3	TGTGCCAGCAGCTTACCAAGGCCTAGCGGGAATCTGCACAATGAGCAGTTCTTC	CASSLPRPSGNLHNEQFF
TRBD2	15	-	TRBJ2-7	TRBV7-2	TGTGCCAGCAGCTTAGGTAGCGGGAGTCAGTACGAGCAGTACTTC	CASSLGSGSQYEQYF
-	13	-	TRBJ1-1	TRBV12-3/TRBV12-4	TGTGCCAGCAGCCGCGGGGTGAACACTGAAGCTTTCTTT	CASSRGVNTEAFF
-	12	-	TRBJ1-1	TRBV28	TGTGCCAGCAGTTTATTGGGAGATGAAGCTTTCTTT	CASSLLGDEAFF
-	14	few	TRBJ2-1	TRBV7-2	TGTGCCAGCAGCCCAAACGGGGCCTACAATGAGCAGTTCTTC	CASSPNGAYNEQFF
TRBD1	13	-	TRBJ1-2	TRBV29-1	TGCAGCGTCCTCGGACAGGGGGTAGATGTCTACACCTTC	CSVLGQGVDVYTF
-	13	few	TRBJ1-2	TRBV5-4	TGTGCCAGCAGCTTGTCAGGGTCGAGTGGCTACACCTTC	CASSLSGSSGYTF
-	18	many	TRBJ2-6	TRBV7-8	TGTGCCAGCAGCTTAGTGGGCACAGGGCCCTGGGGGGCCAACGTCCTGACTTTC	CASSLVGTGPWGANVLTF
-	19	few	TRBJ1-2	TRBV5-6	TGTGCCAGCACCGATTTAACGAACATTCTCAGGGGCCGAAACTATGGCTACACCTTC	CASTDLTNILRGRNYGYTF
TRBD1	12	-	TRBJ2-7	TRBV27	TGTGCCAGCAGTTCCACAGGGGGCGTACCGTACTTC	CASSSTGGVPYF